The entry below gives a single T cell receptor (beta chain) sequence along with its context. This record comes from a study of blood T cell repertoires in COVID-19. Across the study: Samples taken during acute and convalescent COVID-19 were collected in the United States, Italy and Spain. T cells, B-cell-depleted T cells, or PBMCs provided the cDNA or gDNA that served as material.

As handled by the study authors: From reference gene primer amplification, estimates of nucleated cell counts were derived. TCRdb's copy holds only in-frame clones and misses some; the assay was immunoSEQ multiplex PCR. Clone size and the V and J calls come from that table; the DNA yielded D and trimming. Of around 130,000 clones listed, about 83% are singletons. The CDR3 is made up of 16 amino acids. The V gene lost 0 bases and the J gene lost 8 bases, with 17 bases spanning the gap. From germline, CDR1 is ENHRY and CDR2 SYGVKD. The sequenced sample was peripheral blood. The origin of this receptor is a human donor in a cohort sampled during active COVID-19. The chain links TRBV10-3 to TRBJ2-1; a weak D match, TRBD2 (6 bases). The DNA for the CDR3 is TGTGCCATCAGTGAGTCGAGAGGTCCGGGAGTCGATGAGCAGTTCTTC. Protein: CAISESRGPGVDEQFF.